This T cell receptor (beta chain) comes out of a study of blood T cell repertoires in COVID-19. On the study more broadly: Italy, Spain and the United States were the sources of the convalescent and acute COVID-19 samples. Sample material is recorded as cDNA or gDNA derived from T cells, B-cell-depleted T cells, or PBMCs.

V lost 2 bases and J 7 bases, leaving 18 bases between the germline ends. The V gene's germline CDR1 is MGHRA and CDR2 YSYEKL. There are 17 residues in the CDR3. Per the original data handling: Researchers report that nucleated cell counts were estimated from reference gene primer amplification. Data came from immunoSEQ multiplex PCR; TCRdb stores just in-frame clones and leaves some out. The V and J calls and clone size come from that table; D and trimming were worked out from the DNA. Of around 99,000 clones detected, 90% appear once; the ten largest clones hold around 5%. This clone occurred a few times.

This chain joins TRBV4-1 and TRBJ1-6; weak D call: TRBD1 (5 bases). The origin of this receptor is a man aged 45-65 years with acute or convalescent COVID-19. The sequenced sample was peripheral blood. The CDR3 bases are TGCGCCAGCAGCCAATTAGGCAGGGTCGATGGAAATTCACCCCTCCACTTT. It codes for CASSQLGRVDGNSPLHF.